A single sample is the source of the 28 T cell receptor beta chains below, sequenced in a study of identical twins. TCRdb independently ran MiXCR on the 5' RACE reads; one entry per CDR3 protein. The sample consists of 500,000 to 700,000 distinct CDR3 sequences, about 7% of them appearing once. This sample was shared with a second study, whose subject was yellow fever vaccine responses in identical twins.

Sequencing was done on a sample of PBMCs. The receptors shown here come from a woman between 18 and 29 years old in good health.

The rearrangement uses TRBV10-1 and TRBJ2-5, with TRBD1 matching 7 bases. The V and J ends lost 5 bases and 3 bases, in that order; junction bases with no gene match: 6. Germline CDR1 and CDR2: WNHNN and SYGVQD (reference sequence). The CDR3 is 14 residues long. The CDR3 sequence is CASSSSQGKETQYF. For the CDR3, the DNA is TGCGCCAGCAGTTCTTCACAGGGGAAAGAGACCCAGTACTTC.

This clonotype was seen repeatedly, ten times or more. This chain links TRBV12-3 or TRBV12-4 with TRBJ2-5, with D possibly TRBD1 on 5 matching bases. The CDR3 runs to 14 residues. Trimming stripped 6 bases from V and 4 bases from J, with 15 bases between. CDR3 DNA: TGTGCCAGCAGACGACAGTCCCAAGTAGAGACCCAGTACTTC. It encodes CASRRQSQVETQYF.

This clonotype was counted at least ten times. The J gene is TRBJ1-2, the V gene TRBV5-6, with 8 bases matching TRBD1. This CDR3 spans 13 amino acids. Trimming removed 6 bases from V and 7 bases from J; junction bases left unmatched: 8. Germline V gene sequence: CDR1 SGHDT, CDR2 YYEEEE. The CDR3 DNA follows: TGTGCCAGCACCCTGACAGGGGCAAGTGGCTACACCTTC. It specifies CASTLTGASGYTF.

The table lists this clonotype with many counts. The chain employs TRBV10-3 and TRBJ2-7, with 7 bases fitting TRBD2. CDR3 length: 14 amino acids. Trimming cost V 6 bases and J 0 bases; bases outside gene matches: 5. Germline CDR1 and CDR2: ENHRY and SYGVKD. The CDR3 protein is CAISGGFGSYEQYV. CDR3 DNA: TGTGCCATCAGCGGGGGGTTTGGCTCCTACGAGCAGTACGTC.

The sample holds a few counts of this clonotype. V gene TRBV6-5 combines with J gene TRBJ2-7; maybe TRBD1 (6 bases). The CDR3 contains 14 residues. V lost 3 bases and J lost 0, with 9 bases in between. From germline, CDR1 is MNHEY and CDR2 SVGAGI. The CDR3 region is CASSYGTNSYEQYF. CDR3 in DNA: TGTGCCAGCAGTTATGGGACAAACTCCTACGAGCAGTACTTC.

The sample holds a few counts of this clonotype. The J gene is TRBJ2-7, the V gene TRBV7-9; TRBD2 aligns across 10 bases. V shed 5 bases and J 12 bases; nucleotides not matched to a gene: 16. Germline assignment: CDR1 SEHNR and CDR2 FQNEAQ (reference sequence). The length of the CDR3 is 15 residues. The CDR3 bases are TGTGCCAGCAGCCCCCCGGCTAGCGGGAGCTCTAGACTGTACTTC. This encodes CASSPPASGSSRLYF.

The chain joins TRBV10-3 to TRBJ2-2; no definite D call. Germline CDR1 ENHRY, CDR2 SYGVKD. The ends were cut back, 2 bases at V and 4 bases at J, with 5 bases in the middle. CDR3 length: 13 amino acids. CDR3 region: CAISETLTGELFF. The DNA of the CDR3 is TGTGCCATCAGTGAGACTCTCACCGGGGAGCTGTTTTTT.

The chain recombines TRBV20-1 with TRBJ2-1, with D possibly being TRBD1 or TRBD2 (6 bases each). This CDR3 is built from 14 residues. The germline CDR1 and CDR2 sequences are DFQATT and SNEGSKA (reference sequence). The V end was cut by 1 base, the J end by 8 bases, with 15 bases between. The CDR3 is CSARVGWGADEQFF. The DNA of the CDR3 is TGCAGTGCTAGAGTAGGGTGGGGGGCGGATGAGCAGTTCTTC.

CDR3 DNA: TGTGCCAGCAGACCAGACCCCCAAGAGACCCAGTACTTC. This gives the protein CASRPDPQETQYF. The gene calls are TRBV28 and TRBJ2-5; D not certain. The CDR3 covers 13 residues. Trimming left V 6 bases short and J 1 base short, with 9 bases between. Germline-derived CDR1 and CDR2 are MDHEN and SYDVKM.

The V call is TRBV6-1, the J call TRBJ2-1; 8 bases fit TRBD1. Germline-derived CDR1 and CDR2 are MNHNS and SASEGT. The trim removed 7 bases at V and 3 bases at J, leaving 5 bases unmatched. The length of the CDR3 is 14 residues. This CDR3 is CASKRGQVYNEQFF. The CDR3 region has the DNA TGTGCCAGCAAAAGGGGACAGGTCTACAATGAGCAGTTCTTC.

The chain couples TRBV20-1 to TRBJ2-1, with D perhaps given as TRBD1 or TRBD2 (5 bases each). Germline CDR1 is DFQATT and CDR2 is SNEGSKA (reference sequence). This CDR3 is 13 amino acids long. V dropped 3 bases and J dropped 6 bases, with 12 bases sitting between them. Here the CDR3 reads CSARGELGNEQFF. The CDR3 DNA sequence: TGCAGTGCTAGGGGGGAGCTGGGCAATGAGCAGTTCTTC.

The rearrangement uses TRBV12-3 or TRBV12-4 and TRBJ2-7; 9 bases map to TRBD1. Unmatched junction bases numbered 7, after V lost 4 bases and J lost 3 bases. The CDR3 extends over 15 amino acids. For the CDR3, the DNA is TGTGCCAGCAGTTCGGGACAGGGTGTACTCTACGAGCAGTACTTC. Protein sequence: CASSSGQGVLYEQYF.

This clonotype has ten or more counts. The chain has TRBV25-1 and TRBJ2-5; D unclear. Trimming took off 4 bases at V and 5 bases at J, with 11 bases between the two ends. This CDR3 comprises 13 residues. The V gene's germline CDR1 is MGHDK and CDR2 SYGVNS. The CDR3 DNA is TGTGCCAGCAGTGTCCCTCCCTCCGAGACCCAGTACTTC. This translates into CASSVPPSETQYF.

CDR3 sequence: CSARPGLAGGQETQYF. The CDR3 DNA follows: TGCAGTGCTAGGCCGGGACTAGCGGGAGGGCAAGAGACCCAGTACTTC. The chain couples TRBV20-1 to TRBJ2-5; 16 positions match TRBD2. The CDR3 is 16 residues long. Per the germline V gene, CDR1 is DFQATT and CDR2 is SNEGSKA (reference sequence). With V trimmed by 3 bases and J by 2 bases, 3 bases remained unmatched.

This clonotype was counted at least ten times. The chain links TRBV7-9 to TRBJ2-1; D is unclear. V dropped 4 bases and J dropped 6 bases, with 7 bases sitting between them. The CDR3 sequence is 12 residues long. Germline V gene sequence: CDR1 SEHNR, CDR2 FQNEAQ (reference sequence). The CDR3 reads CASSSQGNEQFF. As DNA, the CDR3 is TGTGCCAGCAGCTCCCAAGGCAATGAGCAGTTCTTC.

The genes are TRBV20-1 and TRBJ1-5, with D possibly TRBD1 on 6 matching bases. The CDR3 runs 15 residues. Germline loops: CDR1 DFQATT, CDR2 SNEGSKA (reference sequence). Trimming took off 0 bases at V and 5 bases at J, with 14 bases between the two ends. CDR3 in amino acids: CSARDLLNRDQPQHF. The CDR3 coding sequence is TGCAGTGCTAGAGATTTGCTTAACAGGGATCAGCCCCAGCATTTT.

This clonotype was detected ten times or more. The V gene is TRBV7-9, the J gene TRBJ2-1; D is possibly TRBD2 (6 bases). Germline V lookup: CDR1 SEHNR, CDR2 FQNEAQ (reference sequence). The length of the CDR3 is 14 residues. V dropped 1 base and J dropped 9 bases, with 13 bases sitting between them. The CDR3 spells CASSLVASVGEQFF. The DNA for the CDR3 is TGTGCCAGCAGCTTAGTTGCTAGCGTAGGTGAGCAGTTCTTC.

The rearrangement uses TRBV7-6 and TRBJ2-1; 7 bases match TRBD2. The junction had 11 bases not matched to a gene; V was cut back by 1 base and J by 8 bases. The CDR3 runs 16 residues. Germline V CDR1 and CDR2: SGHVS, FNYEAQ. The CDR3: CASSLGTPSGTDEQFF. As DNA, the CDR3 is TGTGCCAGCAGCTTAGGGACTCCTAGCGGAACAGATGAGCAGTTCTTC.

This clonotype was counted between two and nine times. V is TRBV28 and J is TRBJ1-5; 7 positions agree with TRBD1. Germline lookup yields CDR1 MDHEN and CDR2 SYDVKM. The V gene end was trimmed by 6 bases and the J gene end by 2 bases; junction bases not matched to a gene: 7. The CDR3 is made up of 15 amino acids. CDR3: CASSTQGTGNQPQHF. In nucleotides, the CDR3 is TGTGCCAGCAGCACACAGGGGACGGGCAATCAGCCCCAGCATTTT.

This chain uses TRBV6-6 with TRBJ1-1; TRBD1 agrees at 7 bases. After removal of 7 bases from V and 4 bases from J, the junction contained 6 bases not matched to a gene. This CDR3 has 13 residues. Germline loops: CDR1 MNHNY, CDR2 SVGAGI (reference sequence). CDR3 bases: TGTGCCAGCACCCAACAGGGGAGCACTGAAGCTTTCTTT. As protein: CASTQQGSTEAFF.

This clonotype came up a few times. The chain couples TRBV9 to TRBJ2-3; either TRBD1 or TRBD2 may fit D (5 bases each). V was trimmed by 0 bases and J by 0 bases, leaving 11 bases between them. The CDR3 is made up of 16 amino acids. Germline values: CDR1 SGDLS, CDR2 YYNGEE. The CDR3 DNA reads as TGTGCCAGCAGCGTAGGTAACCGGGACAGCACAGATACGCAGTATTTT. Translating it yields CASSVGNRDSTDTQYF.

This clonotype was seen more than once but under ten times. The rearrangement links TRBV7-9 to TRBJ2-3; TRBD2 agrees at 14 bases. CDR3 size: 17 residues. V shed 5 bases, J shed 0 bases, and the junction held 4 bases outside the gene matches. CDR1 is SEHNR, CDR2 FQNEAQ, per germline (reference sequence). CDR3 sequence reads: CASSRGTSGGSTDTQYF. The CDR3 DNA follows: TGTGCCAGCAGCCGCGGGACTAGCGGGGGAAGCACAGATACGCAGTATTTT.

The table lists this clonotype with a few counts. The chain has TRBV12-3 or TRBV12-4 and TRBJ1-2; unclear D gene. The CDR3 consists of 14 residues. The V gene lost 9 bases and the J gene lost 0 bases, with 14 bases spanning the gap. CDR3 in DNA: TGTGCCAGTACCCATAGTCCGACTAACTATGGCTACACCTTC. Translating it yields CASTHSPTNYGYTF.

This clonotype occurred many times. The chain combines TRBV7-9 with TRBJ2-5, with D perhaps given as TRBD1 or TRBD2 (5 bases each). Germline V lookup: CDR1 SEHNR, CDR2 FQNEAQ (reference sequence). The V gene lost 1 base and the J gene lost 2 bases, with 11 bases spanning the gap. CDR3 length: 15 amino acids. In DNA form, the CDR3 reads TGTGCCAGCAGCTTAGGAGGGGCAGCTCAAGAGACCCAGTACTTC. It encodes CASSLGGAAQETQYF.

The chain uses TRBV10-3 and TRBJ2-7; D is uncertain. CDR3 length: 14 residues. V was trimmed by 0 bases and J by 4 bases, leaving 10 bases between them. Per the germline V gene, CDR1 is ENHRY and CDR2 is SYGVKD. In nucleotides, the CDR3 is TGTGCCATCAGTGAGTCGACCTCCGTGTACGAGCAGTACTTC. It is translated as CAISESTSVYEQYF.

A few counts support this clonotype. This sequence joins TRBV7-9 and TRBJ2-1; D is unclear. The V end lost 3 bases, the J end lost 0 bases, and 9 bases lay between the germline ends. The germline CDR1 and CDR2 sequences are SEHNR and FQNEAQ (reference sequence). This CDR3 region has 15 residues. As DNA, the CDR3 is TGTGCCAGCAGCTTTGACTTGAGCTCCTACAATGAGCAGTTCTTC. As protein: CASSFDLSSYNEQFF.

This clonotype has ten or more counts. The gene calls are TRBV2 and TRBJ2-3; perhaps D is TRBD1 or TRBD2 (5 bases each). Per the germline V gene, CDR1 is SNHLY and CDR2 is FYNNEI. The V end lost 6 bases, the J end lost 4 bases, and 17 bases lay between the germline ends. The length of the CDR3 is 15 residues. The CDR3 nucleotides are TGTGCCAGCAGCCTAAGGGGACCCGTGGCAGATACGCAGTATTTT. This gives the protein CASSLRGPVADTQYF.

This clonotype has a handful of counts. V and J are TRBV7-2 and TRBJ2-3, with 7 bases matching TRBD1. The V and J ends lost 7 bases and 0 bases, in that order; junction bases with no gene match: 4. The CDR3 length is 14 residues. Germline CDR1 reads SGHTA; CDR2 reads FQGNSA. The CDR3 nucleotides read TGTGCCAGCACCCGGGACAGCAGCACAGATACGCAGTATTTT. Its protein is CASTRDSSTDTQYF.